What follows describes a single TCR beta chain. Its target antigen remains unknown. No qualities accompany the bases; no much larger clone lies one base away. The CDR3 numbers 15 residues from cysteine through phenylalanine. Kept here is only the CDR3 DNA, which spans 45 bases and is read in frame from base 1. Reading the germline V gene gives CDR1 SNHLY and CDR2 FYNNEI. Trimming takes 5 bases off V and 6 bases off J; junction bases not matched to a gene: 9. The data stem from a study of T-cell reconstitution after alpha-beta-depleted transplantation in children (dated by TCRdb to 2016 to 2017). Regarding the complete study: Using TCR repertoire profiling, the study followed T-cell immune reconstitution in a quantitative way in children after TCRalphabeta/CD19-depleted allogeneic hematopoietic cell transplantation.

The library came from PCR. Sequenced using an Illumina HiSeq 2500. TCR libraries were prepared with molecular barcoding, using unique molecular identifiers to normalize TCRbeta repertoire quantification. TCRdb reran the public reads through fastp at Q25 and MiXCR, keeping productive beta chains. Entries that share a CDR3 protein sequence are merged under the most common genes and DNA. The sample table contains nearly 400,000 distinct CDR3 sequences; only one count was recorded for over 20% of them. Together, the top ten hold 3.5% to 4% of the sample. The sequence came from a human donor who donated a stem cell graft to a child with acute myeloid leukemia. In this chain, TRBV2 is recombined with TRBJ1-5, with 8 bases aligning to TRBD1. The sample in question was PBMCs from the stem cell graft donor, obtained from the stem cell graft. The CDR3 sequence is CASSLGQAGSQPQHF. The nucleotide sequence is TGTGCCAGCAGTTTGGGACAGGCGGGAAGTCAGCCCCAGCATTTT.